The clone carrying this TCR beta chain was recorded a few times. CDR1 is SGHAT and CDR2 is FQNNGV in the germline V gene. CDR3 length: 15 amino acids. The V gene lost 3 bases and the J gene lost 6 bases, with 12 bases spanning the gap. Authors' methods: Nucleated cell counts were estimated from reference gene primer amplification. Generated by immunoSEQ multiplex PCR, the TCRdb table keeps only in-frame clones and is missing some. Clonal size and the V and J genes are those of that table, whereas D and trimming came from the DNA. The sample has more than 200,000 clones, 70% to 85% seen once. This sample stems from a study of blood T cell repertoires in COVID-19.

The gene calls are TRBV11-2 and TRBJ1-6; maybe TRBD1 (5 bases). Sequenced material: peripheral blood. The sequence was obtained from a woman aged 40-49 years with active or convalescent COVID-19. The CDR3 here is CASSFAGPFNSPLHF. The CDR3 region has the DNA TGTGCCAGCAGCTTCGCAGGGCCATTTAATTCACCCCTCCACTTT.